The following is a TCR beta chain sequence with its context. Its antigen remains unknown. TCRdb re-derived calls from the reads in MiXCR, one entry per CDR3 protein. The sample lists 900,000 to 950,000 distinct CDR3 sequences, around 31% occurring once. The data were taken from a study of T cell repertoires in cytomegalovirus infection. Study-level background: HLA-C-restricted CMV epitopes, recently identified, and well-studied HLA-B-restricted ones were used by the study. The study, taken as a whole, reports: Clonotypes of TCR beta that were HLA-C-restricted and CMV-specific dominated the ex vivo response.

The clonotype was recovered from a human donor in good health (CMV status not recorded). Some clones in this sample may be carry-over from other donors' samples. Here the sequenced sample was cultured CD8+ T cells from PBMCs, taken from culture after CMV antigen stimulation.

In DNA, the CDR3 is TGCGCCAGCAGCCAGGGACAGGGGTTCAATGAGCAGTTCTTC. Translating it yields CASSQGQGFNEQFF. The chain combines TRBV4-1 with TRBJ2-1; 10 nucleotides line up with TRBD1. Per the germline V gene, CDR1 is MGHRA and CDR2 is YSYEKL. V was clipped by 3 bases and J by 6 bases; unmatched bases: 2. The CDR3 sequence is 14 residues long.